The next 10 T cell receptor beta chains were all read from a single sample in a study of human T cells and chemical hapten exposure. The time point: pre-sensitization, week 0. The treatment was: therapeutic diphenylcyclopropenone sensitization with weekly scalp DPC. MiXCR, run by TCRdb on the RACE reads, gives a single entry per CDR3 protein. The sample carries some 200,000 distinct CDR3 sequences, about 31% recorded once. The sequencing used whole blood, collected in connection with sensitization to the hapten diphenylcyclopropenone (DPC). The receptors here all came from a woman in her twenties or thirties with alopecia areata. Some clones in this sample may be carry-over from other donors' samples.

The chain links TRBV12-3 or TRBV12-4 to TRBJ2-2; D unclear. The CDR3 has 14 amino acids. Trimming stripped 7 bases from V and 3 bases from J, with 12 bases between. This chain's CDR3 is CASTSDPDTGELFF. The CDR3 coding sequence is TGTGCCAGCACCTCTGACCCGGACACCGGGGAGCTGTTTTTT.

This sequence joins TRBV4-2 and TRBJ2-5; D possibly corresponds to TRBD2 (5 bases). The CDR3 totals 14 residues. V was pared by 4 bases and J by 0 bases, with 9 bases between. Germline V gene lookup returns CDR1 LGHNA and CDR2 YNFKEQ. CDR3 DNA: TGTGCCAGCAGCCTCACTAGAAACCAAGAGACCCAGTACTTC. As protein: CASSLTRNQETQYF.

The chain combines TRBV5-1 with TRBJ1-4; weak D call: TRBD1 (6 bases). The CDR3 spans 14 residues. Germline V gives CDR1 SGHRS, CDR2 YFSETQ. Trimming stripped 3 bases from V and 3 bases from J, with 9 bases between. CDR3 residues: CASSSGAANEKLFF. CDR3 DNA: TGCGCCAGCAGCTCGGGGGCGGCTAATGAAAAACTGTTTTTT.

This chain connects TRBV27 to TRBJ2-7, with D perhaps given as TRBD1 or TRBD2 (5 bases each). The CDR3 extends over 15 amino acids. Trimming took 2 bases from V and 3 from J, leaving 14 bases between them. Germline lookup yields CDR1 MNHEY and CDR2 SMNVEV (reference sequence). The CDR3 DNA is TGTGCCAGCAGTTTAAGAGGGACGGCCTTCTACGAGCAGTACTTC. Its protein is CASSLRGTAFYEQYF.

The chain couples TRBV20-1 to TRBJ2-7; no firm D call. V was shortened by 0 bases and J by 5 bases, with 8 bases between the two germline ends. The germline CDR1 and CDR2 sequences are DFQATT and SNEGSKA (reference sequence). CDR3 size: 12 residues. The CDR3 sequence is CSARDNRHEQYF. In DNA, the CDR3 is TGCAGTGCTAGAGATAACCGGCACGAGCAGTACTTC.

This clonotype was seen a few times. The rearrangement links TRBV9 to TRBJ2-3, with 8 bases aligning to TRBD2. CDR3 length: 17 amino acids. CDR1 SGDLS and CDR2 YYNGEE come from the germline V gene. V lost 4 bases, J lost 0 bases, and 10 bases stayed unmatched. The CDR3 DNA reads TGTGCCAGCAGCACTCAACCTATAGCGGGGAGCACAGATACGCAGTATTTT. Protein: CASSTQPIAGSTDTQYF.

This clonotype was observed a handful of times. The chain combines TRBV28 with TRBJ2-7; no definite D call. Trimming shortened V by 7 bases and J by 1 base, and 14 bases separated the two germline ends. Germline V lookup: CDR1 MDHEN, CDR2 SYDVKM. This CDR3 is 14 amino acids long. The DNA for the CDR3 is TGTGCCAGCATCTCAGCGCCTTCTTCCTACGAGCAGTACTTC. Protein: CASISAPSSYEQYF.

This clonotype was observed at least ten times. The rearrangement links TRBV5-1 to TRBJ2-7, with 9 bases identical to TRBD1. The V gene's germline CDR1 is SGHRS and CDR2 YFSETQ. CDR3 length: 15 amino acids. Trimming took 4 bases from V and 1 from J; bases not matched to a gene: 6. CDR3: CASSQGQGSSYEQYF. Here the CDR3 DNA reads TGCGCCAGCAGCCAAGGACAGGGGAGTTCCTACGAGCAGTACTTC.

The V and J genes are TRBV9 and TRBJ2-3; D uncertain. The CDR3 covers 14 residues. CDR1 and CDR2 (germline): SGDLS, YYNGEE. V gave up 2 bases and J gave up 0 bases, with 7 bases separating them. The CDR3 reads CASSVQTSTDTQYF. As DNA, the CDR3 is TGTGCCAGCAGCGTCCAAACTAGCACAGATACGCAGTATTTT. The whole variable domain, remainder taken from reference TRBV9 and TRBJ2-3, is DSGVTQTPKHLITATGQRVTLRCSPRSGDLSVYWYQQSLDQGLQFLIQYYNGEERAKGNILERFSAQQFPDLHSELNLSSLELGDSALYFCASSVQTSTDTQYFGPGTRLTVL.

CDR3 region: CSVEKGGTGTEAFF. Here the CDR3 DNA reads TGCAGCGTTGAGAAGGGGGGAACCGGCACTGAAGCTTTCTTT. This chain connects TRBV29-1 to TRBJ1-1; tentative D call: TRBD1 (6 bases). The V gene's germline CDR1 is SQVTM and CDR2 ANQGSEA. Trimming removed 3 bases at V and 4 bases at J, with 15 bases between. This CDR3 comprises 14 residues.